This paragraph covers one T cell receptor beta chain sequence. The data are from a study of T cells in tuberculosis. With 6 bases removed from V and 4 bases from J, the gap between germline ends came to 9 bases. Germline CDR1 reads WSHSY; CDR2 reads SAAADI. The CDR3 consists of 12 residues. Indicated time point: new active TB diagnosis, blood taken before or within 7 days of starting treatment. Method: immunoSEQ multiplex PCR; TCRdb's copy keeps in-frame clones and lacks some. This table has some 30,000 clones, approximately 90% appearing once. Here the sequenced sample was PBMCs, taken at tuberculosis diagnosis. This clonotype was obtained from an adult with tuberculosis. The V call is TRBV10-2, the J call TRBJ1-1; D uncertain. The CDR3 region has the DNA TGCGCCAGCAGCCTGTCGTTCACTGAAGCTTTCTTT. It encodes CASSLSFTEAFF.